Each of the 32 T cell receptor beta chains below was sequenced from the same sample in a study of shared clonotypes between healthy human individuals. It was CD45RO-negative cells, positively selected for CCR7, that made up naive CD8 cells, with terminally differentiated effector memory CD45RA+ cells excluded. Sequenced by immunoSEQ multiplex PCR; TCRdb stores in-frame clones only, minus some. The table includes 800,000 or so clones, about 96% detected once. Material for sequencing was naive CD8+ T cells sorted from blood. These TCRs come from a man aged 25 to 45 in good health.

This clone came up once. J is TRBJ1-2 and V is TRBV5-5; TRBD1 matches at 9 bases. The CDR3 loop spans 17 amino acids. Looked up from germline, CDR1 is SGHKS and CDR2 is YYEKEE (reference sequence). The V and J ends lost 0 bases and 1 base, in that order; junction bases with no gene match: 7. The CDR3, as DNA: TGTGCCAGCAGCTTGGAGGACAGGGGAGTAATTAACTATGGCTACACCTTC. Translating gives CASSLEDRGVINYGYTF.

V gene TRBV2 combines with J gene TRBJ2-7; 12 bases agree with TRBD2. The CDR3 is made up of 16 amino acids. Germline V gene data show CDR1 as SNHLY and CDR2 as FYNNEI. Trimming cost V 5 bases and J 4 bases; bases outside gene matches: 9. The CDR3: CASSNWGLAGQYEQYF. For the CDR3, the DNA is TGTGCCAGCAGTAACTGGGGACTAGCGGGTCAGTACGAGCAGTACTTC. Drawing the rest from reference TRBV2 and TRBJ2-7, the complete variable domain is EPEVTQTPSHQVTQMGQEVILRCVPISNHLYFYWYRQILGQKVEFLVSFYNNEISEKSEIFDDQFSVERPDGSNFTLKIRSTKLEDSAMYFCASSNWGLAGQYEQYFGPGTRLTVT.

Remarks on this clone: Other DNA sequences of this sample code for an identical CDR3. The V gene is TRBV4-3, the J gene TRBJ2-7; D might be TRBD2 (6 bases). The CDR3 covers 16 residues. Trimming removed 0 bases from V and 2 bases from J, with 14 bases in between. Germline V gene data show CDR1 as LGHNA and CDR2 as YSLEER. The CDR3: CASSQDRGGPTYEQYF. In nucleotides, the CDR3 is TGCGCCAGCAGCCAAGACCGGGGAGGACCAACCTACGAGCAGTACTTC.

The chain is built from TRBV29-1 and TRBJ2-1, with TRBD2 matching over 7 bases. The germline CDR1 and CDR2 sequences are SQVTM and ANQGSEA. The CDR3 consists of 15 residues. The V gene end was trimmed by 4 bases and the J gene end by 3 bases; junction bases not matched to a gene: 9. The CDR3 sequence is CSVVAGGRDYNEQFF. For the CDR3, the DNA is TGCAGCGTTGTGGCGGGCGGGAGAGACTACAATGAGCAGTTCTTC.

This rearrangement joins TRBV6-1 to TRBJ1-5, with TRBD1 as a possible D gene (5 bases). Deletions cut 2 bases from V and 4 bases from J, with 9 bases between. Per germline, CDR1 MNHNS and CDR2 SASEGT. This CDR3 contains 14 residues. The CDR3 DNA reads TGTGCCAGCAGTGAATGGGACGGAAATCAGCCCCAGCATTTT. Its protein product is CASSEWDGNQPQHF.

This clone has a single count. V gene TRBV27 combines with J gene TRBJ2-1; D might be TRBD1 (5 bases). CDR1 is MNHEY, CDR2 SMNVEV, per germline (reference sequence). This CDR3 spans 16 amino acids. V lost 4 bases and J 4 bases, leaving 17 bases between the germline ends. DNA of the CDR3: TGTGCCAGCAGTTCCCTTGACAGATCATCGTACAATGAGCAGTTCTTC. It translates to CASSSLDRSSYNEQFF.

The chain joins TRBV27 to TRBJ2-7; TRBD2 might be the D (6 bases). The CDR3 is 13 amino acids. Per germline, CDR1 MNHEY and CDR2 SMNVEV (reference sequence). V was trimmed by 8 bases and J by 3 bases, leaving 14 bases between them. The CDR3 spells CASRETRLYEQYF. The CDR3, as DNA: TGTGCCAGCCGAGAGACTAGACTCTACGAGCAGTACTTC.

This clone came up once. V is TRBV15 and J is TRBJ2-3; D is perhaps TRBD2 (6 bases). V shed 1 base and J shed 5 bases, with 19 bases lying between them. The CDR3 spans 17 residues. The germline CDR1 and CDR2 sequences are LNHNV and YYDKDF (reference sequence). The CDR3 is CATSRVGGSLAQDTQYF. The CDR3 bases are TGTGCCACCAGCAGAGTCGGGGGTAGCCTGGCTCAAGATACGCAGTATTTT.

The gene calls are TRBV4-3 and TRBJ2-3; weak D call: TRBD2 (6 bases). CDR1 and CDR2 (germline): LGHNA, YSLEER. The CDR3 is 16 amino acids. Trimming took off 3 bases at V and 2 bases at J, with 15 bases between the two ends. The CDR3 sequence is CASSHLIGGITDTQYF. The CDR3 nucleotides read TGCGCCAGCAGCCACCTTATCGGGGGAATCACAGATACGCAGTATTTT.

V usage is TRBV7-9 and J usage is TRBJ2-7, with 8 nucleotides matching TRBD2. The germline gives CDR1 SEHNR, CDR2 FQNEAQ (reference sequence). This CDR3 region has 16 residues. Trimming cost V 3 bases and J 2 bases; bases outside gene matches: 9. CDR3 nucleotides: TGTGCCAGCAGCTTTACAGGGCGGGAGGACACCTACGAGCAGTACTTC. It specifies CASSFTGREDTYEQYF.

The V call is TRBV19, the J call TRBJ1-3; D not certain. CDR3 length: 15 residues. In germline, CDR1 is LNHDA, CDR2 SQIVND (reference sequence). V dropped 4 bases and J dropped 0 bases, with 10 bases sitting between them. The CDR3 coding sequence is TGTGCCAGTAGTACCGCGGGCAGCTCTGGAAACACCATATATTTT. Amino acid sequence: CASSTAGSSGNTIYF.

This clone was observed once. The chain couples TRBV7-9 to TRBJ2-1; D is unclear. Germline values: CDR1 SEHNR, CDR2 FQNEAQ (reference sequence). The CDR3 runs to 12 residues. V was shortened by 7 bases and J by 7 bases, with 11 bases between the two germline ends. CDR3 sequence (DNA): TGTGCCAGCAACACACCCCGAAATGAGCAGTTCTTC. Translation gives CASNTPRNEQFF.

This clone was seen more than once but under ten times. The chain links TRBV25-1 to TRBJ2-5; TRBD2 matches 7 bases. Trimming took 2 bases from V and 5 from J; bases not matched to a gene: 8. CDR1 and CDR2 (germline): MGHDK, SYGVNS. The CDR3 runs to 15 residues. The DNA for the CDR3 is TGTGCCAGCAGTGAAGCTGGAGGGAGGGCGGAGACCCAGTACTTC. Translating gives CASSEAGGRAETQYF.

DNA of the CDR3: TGCAGCGTTCGACAGGGGGCCGAGCAGTTCTTC. This gives the protein CSVRQGAEQFF. V is TRBV29-1 and J is TRBJ2-1, with 10 bases that match TRBD1. CDR3 length: 11 amino acids. The J segment lost 10 bases and the V segment lost 5 bases, leaving 2 bases of the junction unmatched. Germline V gene data show CDR1 as SQVTM and CDR2 as ANQGSEA.

V and J are TRBV4-3 and TRBJ2-1, with 10 bases that match TRBD2. Germline CDR1 is LGHNA and CDR2 is YSLEER. The CDR3 is made up of 17 amino acids. Trimming at V came to 0 bases and at J to 9 bases, leaving 11 bases not matched to a gene. The CDR3 sequence is CASSQDPASGSRGEQFF. In DNA form, the CDR3 reads TGCGCCAGCAGCCAAGATCCGGCTAGCGGGAGTCGAGGTGAGCAGTTCTTC.

The V gene is TRBV10-3, the J gene TRBJ1-1; TRBD1 matches 10 bases. CDR1 is ENHRY and CDR2 is SYGVKD in the germline V gene. Trimming took 4 bases from V and 1 from J; bases not matched to a gene: 3. The CDR3 runs 15 residues. The CDR3 bases are TGTGCCATCAGTGGGACAGGGGGGGAGAACACTGAAGCTTTCTTT. Translating gives CAISGTGGENTEAFF.

V and J are TRBV7-6 and TRBJ1-1, with 8 bases fitting TRBD1. Trimming removed 5 bases from V and 4 bases from J; junction bases left unmatched: 6. CDR3 length equals 14 residues. CDR1 is SGHVS, CDR2 FNYEAQ, per germline. The CDR3 DNA follows: TGTGCCAGCAGCCCTCAGGGGGCTGGCACTGAAGCTTTCTTT. Residues: CASSPQGAGTEAFF.

CDR3 protein: CAFAASGDLNEQFF. In DNA form, the CDR3 reads TGTGCCTTCGCCGCATCAGGGGATTTGAATGAGCAGTTCTTC. The V gene is TRBV10-3, the J gene TRBJ2-1, with D possibly TRBD1 on 6 matching bases. Germline V gene sequence: CDR1 ENHRY, CDR2 SYGVKD. The length of the CDR3 is 14 residues. Trimming cost V 11 bases and J 7 bases, with 21 bases left between them.

This clone has just one count. The rearrangement joins TRBV19 to TRBJ2-1; 7 bases agree with TRBD2. The germline CDR1 and CDR2 sequences are LNHDA and SQIVND (reference sequence). The CDR3 sequence is 10 residues long. Trimming at V came to 6 bases and at J to 14 bases, leaving 4 bases not matched to a gene. The CDR3 nucleotides read TGTGCCAGTAGCGCGGGAGTAAAGTTCTTC. Its protein is CASSAGVKFF.

The chain carries TRBV11-2 and TRBJ2-7; the D gene is possibly TRBD2 (5 bases). Looked up from germline, CDR1 is SGHAT and CDR2 is FQNNGV. The V gene lost 1 base and the J gene lost 4 bases, with 11 bases spanning the gap. CDR3 length: 14 residues. The CDR3, as DNA: TGTGCCAGCAGCTTAGCCCGGGGTCTATACGAGCAGTACTTC. The encoded protein is CASSLARGLYEQYF.

V usage is TRBV7-9 and J usage is TRBJ2-1, with a weak D call TRBD2 (6 bases). CDR1 and CDR2 from the germline V gene are SEHNR and FQNEAQ (reference sequence). This CDR3 has 16 amino acids. V was shortened by 4 bases and J by 6 bases, with 19 bases between the two germline ends. DNA for the CDR3: TGTGCCAGCAGCTCTCCGTGGGCGGGACGGTTCAATGAGCAGTTCTTC. Translated, it gives CASSSPWAGRFNEQFF. Together with reference TRBV7-9 and TRBJ2-1, the CDR3 gives the full variable domain: DTGVSQNPRHKITKRGQNVTFRCDPISEHNRLYWYRQTLGQGPEFLTYFQNEAQLEKSRLLSDRFSAERPKGSFSTLEIQRTEQGDSAMYLCASSSPWAGRFNEQFFGPGTRLTVL.

The chain employs TRBV7-9 and TRBJ2-5; D is possibly TRBD2 (6 bases). The germline gives CDR1 SEHNR, CDR2 FQNEAQ (reference sequence). V was shortened by 0 bases and J by 4 bases, with 12 bases between the two germline ends. CDR3 length: 15 amino acids. The CDR3 coding sequence is TGTGCCAGCAGCTTAGCAGAGCGGGTAAGAGAGACCCAGTACTTC. It specifies CASSLAERVRETQYF.

The CDR3 nucleotides are TGTGCCAGCAGCTTCGGGACTAGCGGGACTGAAAACATTCAGTACTTC. Encoded protein: CASSFGTSGTENIQYF. The chain recombines TRBV7-6 with TRBJ2-4; 13 nucleotides align to TRBD2. The germline CDR1 and CDR2 sequences are SGHVS and FNYEAQ. V was pared by 3 bases and J by 5 bases, with 4 bases of the junction left unmatched. This CDR3 region has 16 residues.

This rearrangement joins TRBV11-2 to TRBJ2-7; weak D call: TRBD2 (6 bases). CDR1 and CDR2 (germline): SGHAT, FQNNGV. V lost 6 bases and J 0 bases, leaving 15 bases between the germline ends. The CDR3 covers 15 residues. The CDR3 bases are TGTGCCAGCAGAGGGGCGGGGAACTTCTCCTACGAGCAGTACTTC. This gives the protein CASRGAGNFSYEQYF.

This chain connects TRBV5-1 to TRBJ2-1, with a weak D call TRBD2 (5 bases). Trimming pared 4 bases from V and 3 bases from J, leaving 8 bases between. The CDR3 is made up of 13 amino acids. Per the germline V gene, CDR1 is SGHRS and CDR2 is YFSETQ. CDR3 protein: CASSGENYNEQFF. CDR3 coding DNA: TGCGCCAGCAGCGGGGAGAACTACAATGAGCAGTTCTTC.

The CDR3 sequence is CASTGESYNEQFF. The CDR3 DNA follows: TGTGCCAGCACGGGGGAGTCCTACAATGAGCAGTTCTTC. The rearrangement uses TRBV2 and TRBJ2-1; perhaps TRBD2 as D (6 bases). Between the trimmed V and J ends, which lost 7 bases and 1 base, there was a span of 8 bases. Germline-derived CDR1 and CDR2 are SNHLY and FYNNEI. This CDR3 has 13 amino acids.

The J gene is TRBJ2-2, the V gene TRBV19; tentatively, D is TRBD1 (5 bases). The germline V gene has CDR1 LNHDA and CDR2 SQIVND (reference sequence). The germline V and J ends were trimmed by 3 bases and 3 bases, with 8 bases remaining between them. This CDR3 is built from 14 residues. Written as DNA, the CDR3 is TGTGCCAGTAGTATGACAGACTACACCGGGGAGCTGTTTTTT. It encodes CASSMTDYTGELFF.

The rearrangement links TRBV4-3 to TRBJ2-7, with D uncertain. Germline assignment: CDR1 LGHNA and CDR2 YSLEER. Between the trimmed V and J ends, which lost 0 bases and 2 bases, there was a span of 5 bases. The CDR3 covers 13 residues. The CDR3, as DNA: TGCGCCAGCAGCCAAGATCTCACCTACGAGCAGTACTTC. Residues: CASSQDLTYEQYF.

This chain links TRBV7-2 with TRBJ2-7; no clear D gene. Germline V CDR1 and CDR2: SGHTA, FQGNSA. Trimming removed 5 bases from V and 2 bases from J, with 13 bases in between. The CDR3 sequence is 14 residues long. The CDR3 loop is CASSVYRGTYEQYF. The CDR3 DNA sequence: TGTGCCAGCAGCGTTTATCGTGGAACCTACGAGCAGTACTTC.

Notes on this clone: Other DNA sequences in this specimen translate into the identical CDR3. V and J are TRBV27 and TRBJ2-7, with 11 bases lining up with TRBD2. The CDR3 extends over 14 amino acids. Per the germline V gene, CDR1 is MNHEY and CDR2 is SMNVEV (reference sequence). Unmatched junction bases numbered 2, after V lost 3 bases and J lost 4 bases. The CDR3 nucleotides read TGTGCCAGCAGTTTTAGCGGGAGGGTGTACGAGCAGTACTTC. Its protein product is CASSFSGRVYEQYF.

This chain links TRBV5-1 with TRBJ2-5, with 10 bases lining up with TRBD1. There are 16 residues in the CDR3. V trimming: 4 bases; J trimming: 1 base; junction bases outside the gene matches: 7. CDR1 and CDR2 (germline): SGHRS, YFSETQ. CDR3 DNA: TGCGCCAGCAGCCCCCCCGACAGGGGGCCCCAAGAGACCCAGTACTTC. It encodes CASSPPDRGPQETQYF.

The chain couples TRBV7-8 to TRBJ1-5; D may be TRBD1 (5 bases). The CDR3 consists of 16 residues. Per the germline V gene, CDR1 is SGHVS and CDR2 is FQNEAQ. V was shortened by 2 bases and J by 5 bases, with 16 bases between the two germline ends. CDR3: CASSLYGTPGDQPQHF. The CDR3 DNA is TGTGCCAGCAGCTTATATGGGACCCCAGGCGATCAGCCCCAGCATTTT.